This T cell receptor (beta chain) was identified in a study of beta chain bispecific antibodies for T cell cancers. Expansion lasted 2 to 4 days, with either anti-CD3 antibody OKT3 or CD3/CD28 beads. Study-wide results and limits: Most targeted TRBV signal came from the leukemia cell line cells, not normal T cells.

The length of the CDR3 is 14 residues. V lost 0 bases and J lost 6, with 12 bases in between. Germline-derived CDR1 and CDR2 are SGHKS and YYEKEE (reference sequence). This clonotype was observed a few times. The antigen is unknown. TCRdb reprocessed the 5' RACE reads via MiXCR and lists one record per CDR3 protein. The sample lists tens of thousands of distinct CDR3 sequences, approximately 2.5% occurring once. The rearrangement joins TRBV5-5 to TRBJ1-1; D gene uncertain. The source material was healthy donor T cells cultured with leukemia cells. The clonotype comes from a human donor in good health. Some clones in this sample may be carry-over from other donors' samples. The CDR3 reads CASSLGPSGAEAFF. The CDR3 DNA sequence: TGTGCCAGCAGCTTGGGGCCCTCAGGCGCTGAAGCTTTCTTT.